A selection of T cell receptor beta chains follows, all from one sample in a study of tumor and adjacent non-tumor tissue in lung cancer. TCRdb itself ran the multiplex PCR reads through MiXCR, one entry per CDR3 protein. This sample has 200,000 or so distinct CDR3 sequences, with 70% to 75% found just once. Sequencing was done on a sample of lung tumor tissue. Receptor source: a man aged 55 to 70 with non-small cell lung cancer. The CDR3 runs from the conserved cysteine through the conserved F or W.

TRBV6-6	14	CASSYGAGVNEQYF
TRBV20-1	14	CSANVGTKAYEQYF
TRBV11-3	16	CTSSLLTGGRTDTQYF
TRBV29-1	19	CRVGGLRVCHDRANQRQHF
TRBV20-1	13	CSTITYQEQPQHF
TRBV6-2/TRBV6-3	12	CASSDPMWVQYF
TRBV4-3	13	CANSQGQGYGAFF
TRBV6-5	15	CASQGRLAGGGELFF
TRBV5-4	17	CASGKDITRTSIDTQYF
TRBV11-2	13	CASSSYFNTEAFF
TRBV27	14	CASSLQGAREKVFF
TRBV20-1	14	CSAGQWGCTGELFF
TRBV6-2/TRBV6-3	13	CASIAGNTGELLF
TRBV6-6	15	CASPYLGQSTDTQYF
TRBV20-1	19	CNARARGITALSNTYEQYF
TRBV20-1	15	CSARDEGITYNEQFF
TRBV12-3/TRBV12-4	13	CASTPGRSYIYIF
TRBV11-2	17	CTSSSGQGLAAQETQYF
TRBV7-9	12	CASSLEEETQYF
TRBV5-1	17	CASSLGALAGSGDTQYF
TRBV20-1	15	CSALVAGALQETQYF
TRBV11-2	15	CPSSVPSGQGAGYTF
TRBV6-2/TRBV6-3	13	CANSTQGQTSYTF
TRBV11-3	15	CASSLSGQGAYGAFF
TRBV4-2	14	CASIGGTGDYEQYF
TRBV28	15	CASSFPSGAVPTQYF
TRBV20-1	17	CSATTFIRQGGGYEQYF
TRBV6-1	15	CASSLRGSPYNEQFF
TRBV11-2	17	CASSPIRRRGHYNEQFF
TRBV28	16	CASGTRTGRSGNSIYF
TRBV20-1	18	CSARPSLTPNGVGDTHYF
TRBV5-1	14	CASSLDQNNEKLFF
TRBV5-5	16	CASSAPGQGKGETQYF
TRBV11-2	16	CASSLAGGPAVNEQFF
TRBV5-4	14	CASSPGASTDTEYF
TRBV29-1	11	CSAEEEGFQYF
TRBV5-1	13	CASSLGYRDTQYF
TRBV4-2	18	CASSQDKSGGAGTDTQYF
TRBV20-1	14	CSARTASGSYEQYF
TRBV5-1	15	CASSPGAVGTDTQYF
TRBV20-1	14	CCQAPRPRGNIQYF
TRBV20-1	15	CGARVGGANTGKLFF
TRBV7-9	14	CASSLYSTAETQYF
TRBV29-1	19	CSVGGLRVCHSRANQPQHF
TRBV2	13	CASRTVTYNEQFF
TRBV11-2	15	CASSLMIGNYCGYTF
TRBV18	17	CASSPFEVGRGHSGYTF
TRBV10-2	15	CTSSEATSSNQLQHF